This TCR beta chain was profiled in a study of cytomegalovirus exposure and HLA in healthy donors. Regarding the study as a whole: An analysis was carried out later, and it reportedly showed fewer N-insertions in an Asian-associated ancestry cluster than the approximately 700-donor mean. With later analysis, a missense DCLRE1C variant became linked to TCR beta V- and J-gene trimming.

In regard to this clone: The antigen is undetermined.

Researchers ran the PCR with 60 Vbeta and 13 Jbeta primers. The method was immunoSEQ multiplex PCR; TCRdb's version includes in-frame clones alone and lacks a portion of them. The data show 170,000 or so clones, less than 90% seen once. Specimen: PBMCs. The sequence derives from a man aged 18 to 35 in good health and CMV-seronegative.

CDR3 loop: CASSPNPDRVNTGELFF. For the CDR3, the DNA is TGTGCCAGCAGCCCAAATCCTGACAGGGTAAACACCGGGGAGCTGTTTTTT. This sequence joins TRBV11-3 and TRBJ2-2; 7 bases align to TRBD1. Trimming cost V 5 bases and J 2 bases; bases outside gene matches: 11. The CDR3 is 17 residues long. Germline loops: CDR1 SGHNT, CDR2 YENEEA.